This T cell receptor (beta chain) was captured in a study of blood T cell repertoires in COVID-19. Across the study: Material from acute and convalescent COVID-19 was sourced from the United States, Italy and Spain. Sources were T cells, B-cell-depleted T cells, or PBMCs; the material itself was cDNA or gDNA.

Germline V gene lookup returns CDR1 PRHDT and CDR2 FYEKMQ (reference sequence). The CDR3 runs 18 residues. Trimming stripped 5 bases from V and 1 base from J, with 23 bases between. Original methodology: Using reference gene primer amplification, nucleated cell counts were estimated. Sequenced by immunoSEQ multiplex PCR; TCRdb stores in-frame clones only, minus some. V and J calls and clone size are copied from that table; D and trimming were computed from the DNA. This sample yields 300,000 to 400,000 clones, of which under 95% are seen a single time; less than 3.5% belongs to the top ten. The receptor was derived from a woman between 18 and 30 years old who had recovered from COVID-19. What was sequenced was peripheral blood. The rearrangement uses TRBV13 and TRBJ1-1; D is perhaps TRBD1 (5 bases). CDR3 residues: CASSGLDRGVYGNTEAFF. The CDR3 nucleotides are TGTGCCAGCAGCGGTCTCGATCGGGGGGTATATGGGAACACTGAAGCTTTCTTT.